This T cell receptor (beta chain) was identified in a study of blood T cell repertoires in COVID-19 (TCRdb year 2020). In terms of the full investigation: The collaborator samples originated in the United States, Italy and Spain and spanned the acute and convalescent phases of COVID-19. The prospective study material was composed of cDNA or gDNA derived from T cells, B-cell-depleted T cells, or PBMCs. Samples came from the ongoing ImmuneRACE study (first 160 participants) plus 1,254 subjects from 6 global collaborators. Where HLA class I and class II types were available, the types were taken from metadata supplied by the sample provider, not from assay-based typing. Nearly every sample came with metadata listing a de-identified subject ID, COVID-19 status, age in years and sex. The repertoires were released in a freely available public database meant as a resource for research on the immune response to SARS-CoV-2. Subjects who had been exposed to COVID-19, were actively infected with it, or had recovered from it provided the deeply sampled blood TCRbeta repertoires that made up the dataset.

What the research found in general, with its limitations: The amount of clinical and demographic metadata varied by source and participant and was provided uncurated.

Worth noting for this clone: The specificity of this receptor is unknown. Base qualities are missing; no much larger clone stands one base away.

Samples from volunteer blood donors who had recovered from COVID-19 were contributed by a second Seattle source. Collaborating institutions collected whole blood in K2EDTA tubes following their own protocols. Collaborator samples were shipped for TCRbeta analysis as frozen whole blood, isolated PBMCs, or DNA extracted from either sample type. TCRbeta CDR3 regions were amplified from genomic DNA by means of the immunoSEQ Assay, a bias-controlled multiplex PCR. The original pipeline was this. Nucleated cell counts per sample were estimated from amplification of reference gene primers within the assay. To quantify the absolute abundance of each unique TCRbeta CDR3 rearrangement, sequence reads were collapsed and filtered. For each sample, productive Simpson clonality was calculated as the square root of Simpson's diversity index over productive rearrangements. TCRdb limited this immuneACCESS table to in-frame rearrangements with V and J called. A share of clones is missing; checked studies link under half to unresolved V genes, and the rest is unexplained. V, J and clone size were drawn from that table, and D and trimming were deduced from the DNA. Across this sample there are some 250,000 clones, with around 87% seen only once. Just over 7% of the sample is held by the ten biggest clonotypes.

The sample comprised peripheral blood. This receptor was taken from a man aged 55 to 70 who had recovered from COVID-19.

The CDR3 here reads CASSSRPDRGADYGYTF. The DNA sequence is given as TGTGCCAGCAGTTCTCGCCCCGACAGGGGGGCGGACTATGGCTACACCTTC. The rearranged segments are TRBV27 and TRBJ1-2, with 9 central nucleotides matching TRBD1. From V the trimming removes 4 bases and from J it removes 3 bases, while the gene matches leave 12 bases of the junction unaccounted for. Reading from cysteine to phenylalanine, the CDR3 counts 17 amino acids. Just CDR3 DNA is preserved here, 51 bases in frame from base 1. CDR1 MNHEY and CDR2 SMNVEV are derived from the germline V gene (reference sequence).